A selection of T cell receptor beta chains follows, all from one sample in a study of OX40 agonist ivuxolimab in advanced cancers. TCRdb's table, derived via immunoSEQ multiplex PCR, lists solely in-frame clones and lacks some. The sample contains roughly 66,000 clones, around 83% of which appear only once. The material sequenced was CD4+ or CD8+ T cells sorted from blood, taken in a trial of the OX40 agonist ivuxolimab. The source is an adult with an advanced solid tumor such as melanoma, head and neck, liver or kidney cancer. Both conserved end residues are part of each CDR3. Fields, in order: CDR3 length, J gene, V gene, D gene, clone size, CDR3 protein, CDR3 DNA. The D gene is left open where the match is weak. Where a row states a size, it is once, few, many or the class of an expanded clone; other rows omit it.

length: 12; J: TRBJ2-7; V: TRBV28; D: .; size: .; CDR3: CASSLSGNEQYF; DNA: TGTGCCAGCAGTTTATCGGGTAACGAGCAGTACTTC
length: 15; J: TRBJ1-5; V: TRBV7-2; D: TRBD1; size: .; CDR3: CASSGGTGANQPQHF; DNA: TGTGCCAGCAGCGGGGGGACAGGGGCCAATCAGCCCCAGCATTTT
length: 19; J: TRBJ2-3; V: TRBV23-1; D: .; size: .; CDR3: CASSQSYISGLACTDTQYF; DNA: TGCGCCAGCAGTCAATCTTATATTTCGGGGCTAGCGTGCACAGATACGCAGTATTTT
length: 13; J: TRBJ1-4; V: TRBV7-9; D: .; size: .; CDR3: CASSLDGAEKLFF; DNA: TGTGCCAGCAGCTTAGACGGGGCCGAAAAACTGTTTTTT
length: 13; J: TRBJ1-1; V: TRBV28; D: .; size: once; CDR3: CASFVSPTTGAFF; DNA: TGTGCCAGCTTTGTCTCCCCCACAACGGGAGCTTTCTTT
length: 16; J: TRBJ2-7; V: TRBV9; D: .; size: .; CDR3: CASSVKQGEAIYEQYF; DNA: TGTGCCAGCAGCGTCAAACAGGGTGAGGCAATCTACGAGCAGTACTTC
length: 12; J: TRBJ2-7; V: TRBV27; D: TRBD2; size: .; CDR3: CATLTSGNQQYF; DNA: TGTGCCACCCTTACTAGCGGGAATCAGCAGTACTTC
length: 16; J: TRBJ1-3; V: TRBV5-1; D: TRBD1; size: .; CDR3: CASSLTLTGSVDTIYF; DNA: TGCGCCAGCAGCTTAACTTTGACAGGGTCGGTGGACACCATATATTTT
length: 18; J: TRBJ2-3; V: TRBV5-8; D: TRBD2; size: once; CDR3: CASSLGLLAGGPADTQYF; DNA: TGTGCCAGCAGTCTGGGCCTCTTAGCGGGAGGGCCGGCAGATACGCAGTATTTT
length: 16; J: TRBJ2-7; V: TRBV11-2; D: .; size: few; CDR3: CASSLDRSGSSYEQYF; DNA: TGTGCCAGCAGCTTAGATCGCAGCGGAAGCTCCTACGAGCAGTACTTC
length: 15; J: TRBJ1-1; V: TRBV6-5; D: TRBD1; size: few; CDR3: CASRPGQGVGTEAFF; DNA: TGTGCCAGCAGGCCGGGACAGGGGGTGGGGACTGAAGCTTTCTTT
length: 15; J: TRBJ1-1; V: TRBV19; D: TRBD1; size: .; CDR3: CASNRLGGQGTEAFF; DNA: TGTGCCAGTAATAGGTTAGGTGGACAGGGCACTGAAGCTTTCTTT
length: 15; J: TRBJ2-7; V: TRBV15; D: TRBD1; size: .; CDR3: CATSREPQGANEQYF; DNA: TGTGCCACCAGCAGAGAGCCCCAGGGGGCGAACGAGCAGTACTTC
length: 15; J: TRBJ2-7; V: TRBV11-3; D: .; size: .; CDR3: CASSFGGGDSYEQYF; DNA: TGTGCCAGCAGCTTTGGGGGGGGCGACTCCTACGAGCAGTACTTC
length: 16; J: TRBJ2-1; V: TRBV5-1; D: TRBD1; size: .; CDR3: CASSRTGQGTYNEQFF; DNA: TGCGCCAGCAGCCGAACGGGACAGGGGACCTACAATGAGCAGTTCTTC
length: 16; J: TRBJ2-7; V: TRBV5-6; D: .; size: .; CDR3: CASSLLGTPGLYEQYF; DNA: TGTGCCAGCAGCTTACTCGGGACTCCCGGCCTTTACGAGCAGTACTTC